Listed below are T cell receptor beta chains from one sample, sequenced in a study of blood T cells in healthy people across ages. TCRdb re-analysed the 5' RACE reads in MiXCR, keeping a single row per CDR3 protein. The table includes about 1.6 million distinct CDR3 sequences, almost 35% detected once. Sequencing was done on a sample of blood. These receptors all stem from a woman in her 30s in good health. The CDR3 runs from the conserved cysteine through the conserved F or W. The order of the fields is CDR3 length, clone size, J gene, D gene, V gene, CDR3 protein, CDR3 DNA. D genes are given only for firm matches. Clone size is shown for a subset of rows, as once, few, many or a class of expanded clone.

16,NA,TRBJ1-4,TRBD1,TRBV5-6,CASSLDTAGGREKLFF,TGTGCCAGCAGCTTGGACACGGCAGGGGGCAGGGAAAAACTGTTTTTT
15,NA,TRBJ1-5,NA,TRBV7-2,CASSPHLYSNQPQHF,TGTGCCAGCAGTCCACACCTTTATAGCAATCAGCCCCAGCATTTT
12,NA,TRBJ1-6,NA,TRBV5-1,CASSLGSGPLHF,TGCGCCAGCAGCTTGGGGTCCGGGCCCCTCCACTTT
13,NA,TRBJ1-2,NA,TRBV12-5,CASGSVLAYGYTF,TGTGCTAGTGGTTCGGTACTGGCCTATGGCTACACCTTC
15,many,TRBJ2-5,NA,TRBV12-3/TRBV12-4,CASSLSRDPQETQYF,TGTGCCAGCAGCCTATCCCGGGACCCCCAAGAGACCCAGTACTTC
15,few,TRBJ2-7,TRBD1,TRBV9,CASSQYGTDSYEQYF,TGTGCCAGCAGCCAATACGGGACAGACTCCTACGAGCAGTACTTC
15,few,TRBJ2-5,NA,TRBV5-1,CASSLVEGVQETQYF,TGCGCCAGCAGCTTGGTGGAGGGGGTCCAAGAGACCCAGTACTTC
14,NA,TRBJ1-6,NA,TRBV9,CASSESQKNSPLHF,TGTGCCAGCAGCGAGAGCCAGAAAAATTCACCCCTCCACTTT
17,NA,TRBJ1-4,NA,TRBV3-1,CASSQRVVSNGGEKLFF,TGTGCCAGCAGCCAAAGAGTGGTATCGAATGGTGGTGAAAAACTGTTTTTT
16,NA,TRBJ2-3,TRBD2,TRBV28,CASPPGLAGVADTQYF,TGTGCCAGCCCACCCGGACTAGCGGGAGTTGCGGATACGCAGTATTTT
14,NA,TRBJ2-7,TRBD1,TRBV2,CASSAWGQGLEQYF,TGTGCCAGCAGTGCCTGGGGACAGGGCCTCGAGCAGTACTTC
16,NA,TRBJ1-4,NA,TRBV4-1,CASSQEGDPMGEKLFF,TGCGCCAGCAGCCAAGAAGGGGACCCAATGGGGGAAAAACTGTTTTTT
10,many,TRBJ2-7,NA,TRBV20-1,CSAREHEQYF,TGCAGTGCTAGAGAGCACGAGCAGTACTTC
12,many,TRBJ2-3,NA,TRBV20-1,CSAQTFTDTQYF,TGCAGTGCCCAGACCTTCACAGATACGCAGTATTTT
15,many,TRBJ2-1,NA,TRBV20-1,CSAREWVRSYNEQFF,TGCAGTGCTAGAGAATGGGTAAGGAGCTACAATGAGCAGTTCTTC
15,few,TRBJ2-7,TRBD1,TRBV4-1,CASSQERTGTYEQYF,TGCGCCAGCAGCCAAGAAAGGACAGGGACCTACGAGCAGTACTTC
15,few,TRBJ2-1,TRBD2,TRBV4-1,CASSQVYGGGGEQFF,TGCGCCAGCAGCCAAGTGTATGGCGGGGGGGGTGAGCAGTTCTTC
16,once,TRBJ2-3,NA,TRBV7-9,CASSLGDTSSTDTQYF,TGTGCCAGCAGCTTAGGGGACACTTCTAGCACAGATACGCAGTATTTT
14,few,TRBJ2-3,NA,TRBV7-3,CASSLNQGRGTQYF,TGTGCCAGCAGCTTAAACCAGGGTCGAGGTACGCAGTATTTT
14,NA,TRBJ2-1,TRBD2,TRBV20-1,CSATRGGRYNEQFF,TGCAGTGCCACGCGGGGGGGCCGCTACAATGAGCAGTTCTTC
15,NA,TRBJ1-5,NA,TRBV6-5,CASSYSNRGDQPQHF,TGTGCCAGCAGTTACTCGAACCGGGGGGATCAGCCCCAGCATTTT
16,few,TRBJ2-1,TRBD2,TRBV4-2,CASSQEATSGSGEQFF,TGTGCCAGCAGCCAAGAAGCGACTAGCGGGAGTGGTGAGCAGTTCTTC
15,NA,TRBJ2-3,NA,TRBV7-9,CASSLAATGINTQYF,TGTGCCAGCAGCTTAGCTGCGACAGGAATAAATACGCAGTATTTT
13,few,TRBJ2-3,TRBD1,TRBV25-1,CASSDGTGDTQYF,TGTGCCAGCAGTGATGGGACAGGCGATACGCAGTATTTT
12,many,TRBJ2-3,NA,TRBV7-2,CASSSPTDTQYF,TGCGCCAGCAGCTCCCCCACAGATACGCAGTATTTT
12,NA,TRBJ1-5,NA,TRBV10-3,CAINGGNQPQHF,TGTGCCATCAATGGCGGAAATCAGCCCCAGCATTTT
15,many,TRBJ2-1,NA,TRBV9,CASSVAGVSYNEQFF,TGTGCCAGCAGCGTAGCAGGGGTCTCCTACAATGAGCAGTTCTTC
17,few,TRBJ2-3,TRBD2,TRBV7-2,CTSSQSWGSGRTDTQYF,TGTACCAGCAGCCAAAGCTGGGGTAGCGGGAGAACAGATACGCAGTATTTT
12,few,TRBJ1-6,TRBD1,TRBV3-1,CASGTGESPLHF,TGTGCCAGCGGGACAGGGGAATCACCCCTCCACTTT
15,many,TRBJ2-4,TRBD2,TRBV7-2,CASSSETSTSLQQYF,TGTGCCAGCAGCTCCGAGACTAGCACGTCCCTCCAGCAGTACTTC
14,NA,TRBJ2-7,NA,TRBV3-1,CASSHGGSLPEQYF,TGTGCCAGCAGCCATGGCGGCTCGTTGCCGGAGCAGTACTTC
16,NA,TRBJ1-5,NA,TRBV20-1,CSARDLGSGAWQPQHF,TGCAGTGCTAGAGATCTCGGTTCAGGGGCCTGGCAGCCCCAGCATTTT
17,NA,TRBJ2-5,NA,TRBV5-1,CASSSGRGREDQETQYF,TGCGCCAGCAGCTCGGGTCGGGGCCGGGAAGACCAAGAGACCCAGTACTTC
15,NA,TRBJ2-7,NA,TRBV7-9,CASSRTRGALYEQYF,TGTGCCAGCAGCCGTACTCGCGGAGCCCTCTACGAGCAGTACTTC
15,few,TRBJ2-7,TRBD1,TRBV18,CASSPPGTGTDEQYF,TGTGCCAGCTCGCCACCCGGGACAGGGACCGACGAGCAGTACTTC
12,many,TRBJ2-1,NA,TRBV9,CASSVWGNEQFF,TGTGCCAGCAGCGTCTGGGGGAATGAGCAGTTCTTC
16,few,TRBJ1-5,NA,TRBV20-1,CSAEPSTEYSNQPQHF,TGCAGTGCAGAACCGTCGACCGAATATAGCAATCAGCCCCAGCATTTT
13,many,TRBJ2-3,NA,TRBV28,CASSRLYTDTQYF,TGTGCCAGCAGCCGCCTTTACACAGATACGCAGTATTTT
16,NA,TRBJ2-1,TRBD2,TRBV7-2,CASSLALAGGWVEQFF,TGTGCCAGCAGCTTAGCTCTAGCGGGAGGGTGGGTTGAGCAGTTCTTC
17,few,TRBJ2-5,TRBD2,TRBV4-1,CASSQVKGLAGSETQYF,TGCGCCAGCAGCCAAGTCAAAGGACTAGCGGGGTCGGAGACCCAGTACTTC
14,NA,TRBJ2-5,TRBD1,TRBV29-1,CSVVRDSVQGTRYF,TGCAGCGTGGTCCGGGACAGTGTACAAGGGACCCGGTACTTC
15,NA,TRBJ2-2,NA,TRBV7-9,CASSFGGTYTGELFF,TGTGCCAGCAGCTTTGGAGGGACCTACACCGGGGAGCTGTTTTTT
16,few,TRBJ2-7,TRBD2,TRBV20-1,CSARGLAEPAPYEQYF,TGCAGTGCTAGGGGACTAGCGGAGCCTGCGCCCTACGAGCAGTACTTC
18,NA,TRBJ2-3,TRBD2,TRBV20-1,CSATQTGLAGYEGDTQYF,TGCAGTGCTACCCAGACGGGACTAGCGGGATATGAGGGTGATACGCAGTATTTT
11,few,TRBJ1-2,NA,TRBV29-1,CSVRDDYGYTF,TGCAGCGTGAGGGATGACTATGGCTACACCTTC
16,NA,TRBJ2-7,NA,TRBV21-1,CASGRPGGRAWGEQYF,TGTGCCAGCGGCAGGCCTGGCGGGAGGGCCTGGGGCGAGCAGTACTTC
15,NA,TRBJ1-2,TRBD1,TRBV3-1,CASSQTDRESYGYTF,TGTGCCAGCAGCCAGACGGACAGGGAGTCCTATGGCTACACCTTC
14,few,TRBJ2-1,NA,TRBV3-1,CASSQDMDLAGQFF,TGTGCCAGCAGCCAAGATATGGACCTAGCCGGGCAGTTCTTC
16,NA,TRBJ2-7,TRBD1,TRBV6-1,CASRARDRGLVYEQYF,TGTGCCAGCAGGGCCCGGGACAGGGGTTTAGTCTACGAGCAGTACTTC
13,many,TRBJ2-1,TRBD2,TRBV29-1,CSIGTSGNSEQFF,TGCAGCATCGGGACTAGCGGGAATAGTGAGCAGTTCTTC
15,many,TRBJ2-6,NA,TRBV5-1,CASSAGSSGANVLTF,TGCGCCAGCAGCGCAGGGTCCTCTGGGGCCAACGTCCTGACTTTC
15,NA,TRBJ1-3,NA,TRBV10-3,CAISEPTGHGDTIYF,TGTGCCATCAGTGAGCCGACGGGGCACGGGGACACCATATATTTT
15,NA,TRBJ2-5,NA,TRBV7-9,CASSLERVREETQYF,TGTGCCAGCAGCTTAGAGAGGGTTCGTGAAGAGACCCAGTACTTC
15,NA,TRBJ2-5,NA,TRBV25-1,CASSELAGDVETQYF,TGTGCCAGCAGTGAATTGGCAGGGGATGTAGAGACCCAGTACTTC
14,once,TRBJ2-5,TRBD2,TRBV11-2,CASSSWTSSETQYF,TGTGCCAGCAGCTCCTGGACTAGCTCAGAGACCCAGTACTTC
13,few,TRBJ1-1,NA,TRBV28,CASWGGSDTEAFF,TGTGCCAGCTGGGGCGGGTCTGACACTGAAGCTTTCTTT